This note documents a single TCR beta chain sequence. Which antigen it targets is not known. No clone much larger than this one lies a single base away; base qualities are absent. The source of the sample is a study of blood T cell repertoires in COVID-19 (dated by TCRdb to 2019 to 2021). About the study as a whole: Samples covering the acute and convalescent phases of COVID-19 were provided by collaborators in the United States, Italy and Spain. Nearly every sample came with metadata listing a de-identified subject ID, COVID-19 status, age in years and sex. The dataset comprised deeply sampled blood TCRbeta repertoires from subjects exposed to, actively infected with, or recovered from COVID-19. The repertoires were made available in a free public database intended to serve as a resource for research on the immune response to SARS-CoV-2. Where available, HLA class I and class II types were taken from metadata supplied by the sample provider and were not determined by assay-based typing. The material from the prospective study consisted of cDNA or gDNA derived from T cells, B-cell-depleted T cells, or PBMCs. Samples were obtained from the ongoing ImmuneRACE study (first 160 participants) and from about 1,300 subjects provided by 6 global collaborators. On the study overall, not on this receptor specifically: Clinical and demographic metadata were provided uncurated, with the amount varying by source and participant.

At one collaborating source in Seattle, patients were enrolled during active infection and were followed longitudinally through the course of disease. Each collaborating institution followed its own protocols to collect whole blood in K2EDTA tubes. For TCRbeta analysis, collaborator samples were shipped as frozen whole blood, as isolated PBMCs, or as DNA extracted from either sample type. The CDR3 sequence holds 13 residues, the cysteine and phenylalanine included. The retained sequence is limited to the CDR3, 39 bases, with the frame set at the first base. The germline V gene gives CDR1 as SGDLS and CDR2 as YYNGEE. The junction shows trimming of 4 bases on V and 4 bases on J, plus 11 bases between the germline ends. The immunoSEQ Assay, a bias-controlled multiplex PCR, was used to amplify TCRbeta CDR3 regions from genomic DNA. Per the original workflow: The number of nucleated cells in each sample was estimated by amplification of reference gene primers within the assay. To quantify the absolute abundance of each unique TCRbeta CDR3 rearrangement, sequence reads were collapsed and filtered. For each sample, productive Simpson clonality was calculated by taking the square root of Simpson's diversity index across productive rearrangements. TCRdb re-hosts the immuneACCESS table, in-frame sequences only. Its copies lack some clones; in the studies checked, an unresolved V gene accounts for under half of them, and the cause for the rest is not known. V and J calls and clone size are those listed in that table; D and trimming were worked out from the DNA. The sample data list approximately 170,000 clones, and around 87% of these were observed just once. Together, the top ten hold about 2.5% of the sample.

The chain employs TRBV9 and TRBJ1-1, with no confident D gene call. The receptor comes from a woman older than 75 with COVID-19, enrolled during active disease. Sequencing was carried out using peripheral blood. In nucleotides, the sequence is TGTGCCAGCAGCCCCATCGGTAGCACTGAAGCTTTCTTT. Translation gives CASSPIGSTEAFF.